This T cell receptor beta chain emerged from a study of PD-L1 blockade in urothelial cancer. Study context: Patients went on atezolizumab in about 2014, receiving 1,200 mg intravenously every 3 weeks. Each blood sample yielded a median of roughly 140,000 T cells. Study-wide results and caveats: Below-median TCR clonality that was measured in pretreatment blood predicted better survival.

In germline, CDR1 is SGHTA, CDR2 FQGTGA. There are 15 residues in the CDR3. Trimming cost V 0 bases and J 8 bases; bases outside gene matches: 4. TCRdb's table, derived via immunoSEQ multiplex PCR, lists solely in-frame clones and lacks some. The repertoire holds roughly 120,000 clones, with roughly 91% as singletons. Time point of the sample: peripheral blood 6 weeks after treatment start. On this clone itself: Its target is unknown.

The source material was PBMCs, sampled around atezolizumab (anti-PD-L1) treatment. V gene TRBV7-3 combines with J gene TRBJ2-1; 10 nucleotides line up with TRBD1. This sequence originates from a man aged 55 to 69 with urothelial cancer. CDR3 nucleotides: TGTGCCAGCAGCTTAACCCGGGACAGGGGACATGAGCAGTTCTTC. Encoded protein: CASSLTRDRGHEQFF.